This T cell receptor (beta chain) was profiled in a study of blood T cells in healthy people across ages. A J-beta primer mix and a sample-barcoded 5' primer were used in a second PCR of about 7 to 12 cycles. TCRdb reprocessed the 5' RACE reads with MiXCR, giving one entry per CDR3 protein. The sample lists roughly 640,000 distinct CDR3 sequences, approximately 30% seen once, with 15% to 19% in the top ten. The CDR3 covers 16 residues. The junction had 9 bases not matched to a gene; V was cut back by 4 bases and J by 0 bases. Germline assignment: CDR1 MNHEY and CDR2 SMNVEV (reference sequence). At least ten counts were recorded for this clonotype.

The clonotype comes from an elderly woman in good health. V gene TRBV27 combines with J gene TRBJ2-7, with 7 positions matching TRBD1. Sequencing used blood. In nucleotides, the CDR3 is TGTGCCAGCAGTTCCCTGTCTGGGACAGCCTCCTACGAGCAGTACTTC. Translated: CASSSLSGTASYEQYF.